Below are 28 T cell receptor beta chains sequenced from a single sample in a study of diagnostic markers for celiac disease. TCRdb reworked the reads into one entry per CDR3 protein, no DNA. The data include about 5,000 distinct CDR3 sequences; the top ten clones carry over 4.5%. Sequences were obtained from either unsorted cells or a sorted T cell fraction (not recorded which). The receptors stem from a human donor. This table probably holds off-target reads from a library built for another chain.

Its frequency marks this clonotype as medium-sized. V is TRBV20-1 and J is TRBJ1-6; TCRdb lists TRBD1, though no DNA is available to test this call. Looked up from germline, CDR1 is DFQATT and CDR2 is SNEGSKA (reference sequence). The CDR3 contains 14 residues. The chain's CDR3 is CSASKDRDNSPLHF.

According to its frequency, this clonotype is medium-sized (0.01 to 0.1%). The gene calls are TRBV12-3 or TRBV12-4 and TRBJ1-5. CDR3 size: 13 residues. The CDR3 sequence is CASSLAGFQPQHF.

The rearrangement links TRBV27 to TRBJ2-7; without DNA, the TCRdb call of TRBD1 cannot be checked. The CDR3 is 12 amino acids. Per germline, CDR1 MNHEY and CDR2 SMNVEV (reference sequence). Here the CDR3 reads CASKGVGGWQYF.

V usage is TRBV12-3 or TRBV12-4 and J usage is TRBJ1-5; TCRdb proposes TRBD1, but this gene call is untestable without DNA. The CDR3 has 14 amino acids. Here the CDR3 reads CASSWTGENQPQHF.

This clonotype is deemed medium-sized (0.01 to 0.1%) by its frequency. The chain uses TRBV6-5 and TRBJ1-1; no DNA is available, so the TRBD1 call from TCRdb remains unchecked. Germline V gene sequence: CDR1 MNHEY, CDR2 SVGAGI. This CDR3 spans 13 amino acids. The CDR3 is CASSPRPSHEAFF.

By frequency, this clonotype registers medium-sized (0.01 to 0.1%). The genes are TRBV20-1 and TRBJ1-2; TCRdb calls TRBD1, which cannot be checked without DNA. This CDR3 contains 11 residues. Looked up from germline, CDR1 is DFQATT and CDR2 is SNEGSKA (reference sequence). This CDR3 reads CSAPYRVGYTF.

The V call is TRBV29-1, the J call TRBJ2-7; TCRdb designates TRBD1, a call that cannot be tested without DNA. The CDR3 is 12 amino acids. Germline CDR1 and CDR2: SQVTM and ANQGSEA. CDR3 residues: CSVRQGTYEQYF.

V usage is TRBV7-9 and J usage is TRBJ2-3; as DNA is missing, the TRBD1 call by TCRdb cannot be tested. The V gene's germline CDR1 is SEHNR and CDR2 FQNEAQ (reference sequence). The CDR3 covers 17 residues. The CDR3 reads CASSPGGTTFGTDTQYF.

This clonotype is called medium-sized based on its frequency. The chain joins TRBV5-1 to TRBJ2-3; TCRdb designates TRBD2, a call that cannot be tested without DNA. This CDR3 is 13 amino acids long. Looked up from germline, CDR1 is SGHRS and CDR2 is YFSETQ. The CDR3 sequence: CASSPSGADTQYF. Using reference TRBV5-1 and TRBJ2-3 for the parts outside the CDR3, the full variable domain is KAGVTQTPRYLIKTRGQQVTLSCSPISGHRSVSWYQQTPGQGLQFLFEYFSETQRNKGNFPGRFSGRQFSNSRSEMNVSTLELGDSALYLCASSPSGADTQYFGPGTRLTVL.

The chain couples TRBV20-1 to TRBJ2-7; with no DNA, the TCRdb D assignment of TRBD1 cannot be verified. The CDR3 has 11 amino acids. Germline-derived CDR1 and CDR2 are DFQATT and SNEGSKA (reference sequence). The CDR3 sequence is CSASRQSGQYF.

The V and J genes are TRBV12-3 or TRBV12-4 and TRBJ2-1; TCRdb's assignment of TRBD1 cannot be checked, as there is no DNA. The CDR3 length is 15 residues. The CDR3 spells CASSLGLRGSNEQFF.

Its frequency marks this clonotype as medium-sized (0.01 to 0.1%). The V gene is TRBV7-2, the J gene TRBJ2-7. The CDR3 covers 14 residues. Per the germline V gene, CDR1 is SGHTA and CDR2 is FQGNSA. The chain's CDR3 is CASSGTGGLYEQYF.

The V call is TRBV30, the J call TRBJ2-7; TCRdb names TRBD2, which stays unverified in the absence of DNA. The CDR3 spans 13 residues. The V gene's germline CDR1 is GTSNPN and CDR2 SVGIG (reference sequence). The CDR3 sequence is CAGEDSGSYEQYF.

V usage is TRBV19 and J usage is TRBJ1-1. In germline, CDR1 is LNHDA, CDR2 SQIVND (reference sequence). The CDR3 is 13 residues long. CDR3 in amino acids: CASSISVNTEAFF.

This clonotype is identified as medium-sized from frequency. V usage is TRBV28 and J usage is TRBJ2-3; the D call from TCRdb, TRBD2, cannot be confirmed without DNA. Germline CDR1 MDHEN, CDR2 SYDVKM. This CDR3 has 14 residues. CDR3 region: CASSRLGGADTQYF.

The CDR3 spells CASSLGGSSPRVYEQYF. This chain joins TRBV7-8 and TRBJ2-7; there is no DNA to check the TCRdb D call of TRBD1. This CDR3 has 17 residues. Looked up from germline, CDR1 is SGHVS and CDR2 is FQNEAQ.

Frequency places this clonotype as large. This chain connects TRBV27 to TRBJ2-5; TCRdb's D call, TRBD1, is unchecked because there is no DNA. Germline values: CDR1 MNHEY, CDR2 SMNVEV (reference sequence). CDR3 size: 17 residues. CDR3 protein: CASSLRFAGGLRETQYF.

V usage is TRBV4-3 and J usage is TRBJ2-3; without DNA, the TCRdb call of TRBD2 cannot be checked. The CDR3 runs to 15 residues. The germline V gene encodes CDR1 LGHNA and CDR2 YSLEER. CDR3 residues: CASSQLGSGGDTQYF.

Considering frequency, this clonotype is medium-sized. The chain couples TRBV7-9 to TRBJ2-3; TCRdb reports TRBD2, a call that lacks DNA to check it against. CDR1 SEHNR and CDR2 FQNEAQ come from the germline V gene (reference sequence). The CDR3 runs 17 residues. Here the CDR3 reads CASSLGVSLGDTDTQYF.

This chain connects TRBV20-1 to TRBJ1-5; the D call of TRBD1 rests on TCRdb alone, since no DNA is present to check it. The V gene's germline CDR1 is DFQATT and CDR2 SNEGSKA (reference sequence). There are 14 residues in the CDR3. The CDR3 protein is CSARALQGNQPQHF.

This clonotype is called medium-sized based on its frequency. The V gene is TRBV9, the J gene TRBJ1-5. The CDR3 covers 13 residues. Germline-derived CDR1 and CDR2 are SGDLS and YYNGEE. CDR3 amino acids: CASSVAESQPQHF.

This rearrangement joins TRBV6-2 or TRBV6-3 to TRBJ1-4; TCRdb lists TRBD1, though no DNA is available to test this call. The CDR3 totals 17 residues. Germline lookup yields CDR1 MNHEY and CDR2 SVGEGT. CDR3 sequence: CASSSTGLLPSNEKLFF.

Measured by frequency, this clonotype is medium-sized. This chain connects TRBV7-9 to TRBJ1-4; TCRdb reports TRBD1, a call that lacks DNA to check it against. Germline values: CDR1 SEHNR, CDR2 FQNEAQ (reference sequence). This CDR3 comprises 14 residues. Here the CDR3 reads CASSKLAGSEKLFF.

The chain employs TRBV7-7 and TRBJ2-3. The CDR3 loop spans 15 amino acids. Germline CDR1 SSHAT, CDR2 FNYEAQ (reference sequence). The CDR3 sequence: CASSFWARPRDTQYF.

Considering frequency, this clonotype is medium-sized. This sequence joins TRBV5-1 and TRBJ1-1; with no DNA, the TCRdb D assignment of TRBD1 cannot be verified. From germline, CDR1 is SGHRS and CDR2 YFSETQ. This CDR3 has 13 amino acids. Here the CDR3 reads CASSLIQGGDAFF.

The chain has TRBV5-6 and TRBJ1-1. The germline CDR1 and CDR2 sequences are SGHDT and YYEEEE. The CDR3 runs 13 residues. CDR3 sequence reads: CASSLRGTTEAFF.

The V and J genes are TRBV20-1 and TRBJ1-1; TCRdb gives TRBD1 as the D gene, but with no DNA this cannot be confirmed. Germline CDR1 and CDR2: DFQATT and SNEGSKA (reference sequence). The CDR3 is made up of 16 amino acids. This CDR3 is CSARSALGSQNTEAFF.

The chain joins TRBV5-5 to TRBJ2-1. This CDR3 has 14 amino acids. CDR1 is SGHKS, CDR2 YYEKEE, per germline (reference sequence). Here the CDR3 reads CASSLIHWDNEQFF.